This T cell receptor beta chain was captured by sequencing in a study of shared clonotypes between healthy human individuals. Study-level information: The people who gave samples were two women and three men aged 18 to 49. Study-level findings and limits: Around 5% of naive CD4 clonotypes were common to a handful of donors. Generally, naive subsets came out with larger estimated richness than memory subsets.

Concerning this clone itself: Its antigen is not identified.

Profiled with immunoSEQ multiplex PCR; TCRdb holds only in-frame clones, not every one. The data show roughly 1,600,000 clones, about 98.5% seen once. Looked up from germline, CDR1 is SNHLY and CDR2 is FYNNEI. The CDR3 loop spans 15 amino acids. Trimming removed 3 bases at V and 1 base at J, with 11 bases between. Sequencing was done on a sample of naive CD4+ T cells sorted from blood. The subset is: CD45RA+ positively selected. This receptor was obtained from a man aged 30-40 years in good health. The genes are TRBV2 and TRBJ2-3, with D unclear. CDR3 in DNA: TGTGCCAGCAGTGATTTCTTTAGCCGCACAGATACGCAGTATTTT. Translating gives CASSDFFSRTDTQYF.